Below, 9 T cell receptor beta chains from the same sample are listed, as sequenced in a study of identical twins. TCRdb reprocessed the 5' RACE reads via MiXCR and lists one record per CDR3 protein. The repertoire holds about 430,000 distinct CDR3 sequences, with about a fifth as singletons. The source material was naive T cells sorted from blood. The receptors come from a man aged 50 to 60 in good health.

This clonotype was observed a handful of times. V gene TRBV13 combines with J gene TRBJ1-1; tentatively, D is TRBD1 (6 bases). The CDR3 is made up of 14 amino acids. Trimming stripped 3 bases from V and 5 bases from J, with 13 bases between. CDR1 and CDR2 (germline): PRHDT, FYEKMQ (reference sequence). CDR3 loop: CASSFQGPRTEAFF. Here the CDR3 DNA reads TGTGCCAGCAGCTTTCAGGGGCCAAGGACTGAAGCTTTCTTT. The entire variable domain, with the rest obtained from reference TRBV13 and TRBJ1-1, is as follows: AAGVIQSPRHLIKEKRETATLKCYPIPRHDTVYWYQQGPGQDPQFLISFYEKMQSDKGSIPDRFSAQQFSDYHSELNMSSLELGDSALYFCASSFQGPRTEAFFGQGTRLTVV.

V is TRBV3-1 and J is TRBJ1-1, with TRBD1 matching 10 bases. The J segment lost 6 bases and the V segment lost 1 base, leaving 2 bases of the junction unmatched. The CDR3 is 14 residues long. Germline loops: CDR1 LGHDT, CDR2 YNNKEL (reference sequence). CDR3 nucleotides: TGTGCCAGCAGCCAAGGACAGGGGGCATCTGAAGCTTTCTTT. Its protein product is CASSQGQGASEAFF.

This chain uses TRBV18 with TRBJ2-7, with D possibly TRBD1 on 5 matching bases. The CDR3 is 16 residues long. The V gene lost 0 bases and the J gene lost 4 bases, with 16 bases spanning the gap. CDR1 is KGHSH, CDR2 LQKENI, per germline. CDR3 nucleotide sequence: TGTGCCAGCTCACCACCTTCTCTCAACAGACAGTACGAGCAGTACTTC. It is translated as CASSPPSLNRQYEQYF. Supplemented by reference TRBV18 and TRBJ2-7, the full variable domain reads NAGVMQNPRHLVRRRGQEARLRCSPMKGHSHVYWYRQLPEEGLKFMVYLQKENIIDESGMPKERFSAEFPKEGPSILRIQQVVRGDSAAYFCASSPPSLNRQYEQYFGPGTRLTVT.

This clonotype has a handful of counts. The V call is TRBV7-9, the J call TRBJ2-1, with D possibly matching TRBD2 (5 bases). Germline V gives CDR1 SEHNR, CDR2 FQNEAQ (reference sequence). Trimming pared 6 bases from V and 4 bases from J, leaving 10 bases between. The CDR3 length is 13 residues. Here the CDR3 reads CASRVGEYNEQFF. Here the CDR3 DNA reads TGTGCCAGCAGAGTCGGGGAATACAATGAGCAGTTCTTC.

This chain connects TRBV27 to TRBJ2-7; TRBD1 aligns across 9 bases. The CDR3 length is 19 residues. The ends lost 5 bases at V and 3 bases at J; junction bases unmatched: 20. Germline V gives CDR1 MNHEY, CDR2 SMNVEV (reference sequence). CDR3 region: CASSRRLRDRDYYHYEQYF. In nucleotides, the CDR3 is TGTGCCAGCAGTCGACGGCTCCGGGACAGGGACTACTATCACTACGAGCAGTACTTC.

The chain couples TRBV28 to TRBJ2-1; no firm D call. The CDR3 is 16 residues long. The germline V and J ends were trimmed by 6 bases and 4 bases, with 19 bases remaining between them. Germline values: CDR1 MDHEN, CDR2 SYDVKM. For the CDR3, the DNA is TGTGCCAGCAGGCCCCCTTTTCCCACCTTTTACAATGAGCAGTTCTTC. This sequence encodes CASRPPFPTFYNEQFF.

V usage is TRBV20-1 and J usage is TRBJ2-1; 9 nucleotides agree with TRBD2. This CDR3 spans 15 amino acids. The V segment lost 5 bases and the J segment 5 bases; nucleotides outside the gene matches: 10. The germline V gene has CDR1 DFQATT and CDR2 SNEGSKA (reference sequence). CDR3 residues: CSAWGGGGADNEQFF. The CDR3 DNA reads as TGCAGTGCTTGGGGTGGCGGGGGGGCGGACAATGAGCAGTTCTTC.

This clonotype was detected ten times or more. J is TRBJ2-3 and V is TRBV7-9, with TRBD1 matching 7 bases. V shed 7 bases and J 3 bases; nucleotides not matched to a gene: 7. The CDR3 runs 14 residues. Germline CDR1 SEHNR, CDR2 FQNEAQ (reference sequence). DNA for the CDR3: TGTGCCAGCATGCCGGGACAGTTAACAGATACGCAGTATTTT. Translation gives CASMPGQLTDTQYF. Looking up the rest from reference TRBV7-9 and TRBJ2-3 gives the full variable domain: DTGVSQNPRHKITKRGQNVTFRCDPISEHNRLYWYRQTLGQGPEFLTYFQNEAQLEKSRLLSDRFSAERPKGSFSTLEIQRTEQGDSAMYLCASMPGQLTDTQYFGPGTRLTVL.

The table lists this clonotype with many counts. V is TRBV14 and J is TRBJ2-7, with D perhaps TRBD2 (5 bases). The V end was cut by 0 bases, the J end by 6 bases, with 12 bases between. The CDR3 is 14 residues long. Germline CDR1 and CDR2: SGHDN and FVKESK. CDR3 protein: CASSQDTRGSEQYF. The CDR3 DNA is TGTGCCAGCAGCCAAGATACCCGGGGATCCGAGCAGTACTTC. Full variable domain (remainder filled in from reference TRBV14 and TRBJ2-7): EAGVTQFPSHSVIEKGQTVTLRCDPISGHDNLYWYRRVMGKEIKFLLHFVKESKQDESGMPNNRFLAERTGGTYSTLKVQPAELEDSGVYFCASSQDTRGSEQYFGPGTRLTVT.